A selection of T cell receptor beta chains follows, all from one sample in a study of CD4 T cells in relation to SARS-CoV-2 and coronaviruses. These receptors are not linked to any known antigen. Clones were sequenced by immunoSEQ multiplex PCR, and TCRdb holds only the in-frame ones, with some missing. The sample comprises about 40,000 clones, around 82% of which are singletons, and 3.5% to 5% rests with the top ten. What was sequenced was naive CD4+ T cells from PBMCs, cultured in vitro. The source of these receptors is an adult with COVID-19. Each CDR3 is given with its conserved first and last residue. A D gene is named only where the DNA matches it firmly. Not every row has a clone size; where given, it reads once, few, many or a size class.

cdr3_aa | cdr3_nt | clone_size | j_call | v_call | d_call
CASSQTGGNEKLFF | TGCGCCAGCAGCCAGACAGGGGGGAATGAAAAACTGTTTTTT | . | TRBJ1-4 | TRBV5-1 | TRBD1
CASSQMTGPGADTQYF | TGTGCCAGCAGTCAGATGACAGGTCCGGGAGCAGATACGCAGTATTTT | few | TRBJ2-3 | TRBV28 | .
CASRYWNNEQFF | TGTGCCAGCAGATACTGGAACAATGAGCAGTTCTTC | . | TRBJ2-1 | TRBV12-3/TRBV12-4 | .
CASSLLGGQDYGYTF | TGTGCCAGCAGCCTCCTAGGCGGACAGGACTATGGCTACACCTTC | . | TRBJ1-2 | TRBV3-1/TRBV3-2 | TRBD1
CASTRVGEGQPQHF | TGTGCCAGCACCCGGGTCGGGGAGGGTCAGCCCCAGCATTTT | . | TRBJ1-5 | TRBV6-6 | .
CASSLEGGNQPQHF | TGCGCCAGCAGCTTGGAGGGAGGCAATCAGCCCCAGCATTTT | . | TRBJ1-5 | TRBV5-1 | .
CASSLGGQGGVFYGYTF | TGTGCCAGCAGCTTGGGGGGACAGGGCGGCGTATTCTATGGCTACACCTTC | once | TRBJ1-2 | TRBV5-5 | TRBD1
CASSLQGDTEAFF | TGCGCCAGCAGCTTACAGGGGGACACTGAAGCTTTCTTT | . | TRBJ1-1 | TRBV5-1 | TRBD1
CASSQDSTQRWETQYF | TGCGCCAGCAGCCAAGATTCAACCCAAAGGTGGGAGACCCAGTACTTC | . | TRBJ2-5 | TRBV4-1 | .
CASSSPGTASGTSTDTQYF | TGTGCCAGCAGCTCCCCAGGGACAGCCTCAGGAACTAGCACAGATACGCAGTATTTT | . | TRBJ2-3 | TRBV28 | TRBD1